One and the same sample provided the 11 T cell receptor beta chains below, sequenced in a study of cytomegalovirus exposure and HLA in healthy donors. Primers: 60 Vbeta forward and 13 Jbeta reverse. Assay used: immunoSEQ multiplex PCR; TCRdb lists only in-frame clones, some missing. The repertoire has about 82,000 clones, around 70% of them found once; the top ten carry 6% to 8%. The sample was PBMCs. The receptor set was obtained from a woman in her forties or fifties in good health and CMV-seropositive.

The chain links TRBV2 to TRBJ2-2; TRBD1 matches at 7 bases. Germline assignment: CDR1 SNHLY and CDR2 FYNNEI. This CDR3 has 14 amino acids. With 7 bases clipped from V and 1 base from J, the junction kept 3 bases outside the gene matches. CDR3 DNA: TGTGCCAGCAACACAGGGGTGAACACCGGGGAGCTGTTTTTT. It encodes CASNTGVNTGELFF.

The rearrangement joins TRBV18 to TRBJ2-1, with 7 bases lining up with TRBD2. Germline lookup yields CDR1 KGHSH and CDR2 LQKENI. The CDR3 covers 16 residues. With V trimmed by 3 bases and J by 3 bases, 8 bases remained unmatched. This CDR3 is CASSPRTGGSYNEQFF. CDR3 nucleotides: TGTGCCAGCTCACCTCGGACCGGGGGGAGCTACAATGAGCAGTTCTTC.

The rearrangement uses TRBV19 and TRBJ2-2, with D perhaps matching TRBD1 (6 bases). The V and J ends lost 8 bases and 0 bases respectively, with 10 bases between them. The CDR3 consists of 14 residues. Per germline, CDR1 LNHDA and CDR2 SQIVND (reference sequence). The DNA of the CDR3 is TGTGCCAGTTTTGGACAGCCGAACACCGGGGAGCTGTTTTTT. This sequence encodes CASFGQPNTGELFF.

The V call is TRBV6-1, the J call TRBJ2-1; TRBD2 aligns across 8 bases. This CDR3 is built from 15 residues. V lost 10 bases to trimming and J lost 6 bases; unmatched junction nucleotides: 14. CDR1 is MNHNS, CDR2 SASEGT, per germline. The CDR3 sequence is CAISWVSGSGNEQFF. CDR3 in DNA: TGTGCCATCTCGTGGGTAAGCGGGAGCGGCAATGAGCAGTTCTTC.

The chain carries TRBV29-1 and TRBJ2-7, with TRBD1 identical over 8 bases. The CDR3 totals 15 residues. Germline V gene data show CDR1 as SQVTM and CDR2 as ANQGSEA. V trimming: 6 bases; J trimming: 2 bases; junction bases outside the gene matches: 12. CDR3 protein: CSVAGQGRSAYEQYF. The CDR3, as DNA: TGCAGCGTCGCAGGACAGGGAAGGAGCGCCTACGAGCAGTACTTC.

CDR3 sequence reads: CASSLVRGDTQYF. The DNA for the CDR3 is TGTGCCAGCAGCTTGGTCAGGGGGGATACGCAGTATTTT. The chain joins TRBV7-2 to TRBJ2-3, with 7 bases matching TRBD1. This CDR3 comprises 13 residues. Germline CDR1 and CDR2: SGHTA and FQGNSA. The V segment lost 3 bases and the J segment 6 bases; nucleotides outside the gene matches: 3.

The chain uses TRBV11-3 and TRBJ2-1, with D possibly matching TRBD1 (6 bases). Trimming left V 2 bases short and J 7 bases short, with 9 bases between. Germline-derived CDR1 and CDR2 are SGHNT and YENEEA. The CDR3 length is 13 residues. CDR3 in DNA: TGTGCCAGCAGCTTAAACAGGGCTAATGAGCAGTTCTTC. Amino acid sequence: CASSLNRANEQFF. Full variable domain (remainder filled in from reference TRBV11-3 and TRBJ2-1): EAGVVQSPRYKIIEKKQPVAFWCNPISGHNTLYWYLQNLGQGPELLIRYENEEAVDDSQLPKDRFSAERLKGVDSTLKIQPAELGDSAVYLCASSLNRANEQFFGPGTRLTVL.

This sequence joins TRBV5-1 and TRBJ2-7, with D possibly being TRBD2 (6 bases). This CDR3 contains 18 residues. V was cut by 0 bases and J by 2 bases, with 21 bases left in between. Germline CDR1 SGHRS, CDR2 YFSETQ. In DNA form, the CDR3 reads TGCGCCAGCAGCTTGGCAATTCGGGTTGGCGGGACCACCTACGAGCAGTACTTC. Translation: CASSLAIRVGGTTYEQYF.

This clone appeared a single time. CDR3 in amino acids: CASNPLDGPTDTQYF. The CDR3, as DNA: TGTGCCAGTAATCCTCTAGACGGCCCCACAGATACGCAGTATTTT. This sequence joins TRBV19 and TRBJ2-3, with D uncertain. The CDR3 is 15 residues long. The germline V gene encodes CDR1 LNHDA and CDR2 SQIVND (reference sequence). Trimming shortened V by 7 bases and J by 2 bases, and 16 bases separated the two germline ends. The full variable domain, completed using reference TRBV19 and TRBJ2-3, is DGGITQSPKYLFRKEGQNVTLSCEQNLNHDAMYWYRQDPGQGLRLIYYSQIVNDFQKGDIAEGYSVSREKKESFPLTVTSAQKNPTAFYLCASNPLDGPTDTQYFGPGTRLTVL.

This chain joins TRBV27 and TRBJ1-2; a weak D match, TRBD1 (5 bases). The V gene lost 0 bases and the J gene lost 5 bases, with 10 bases spanning the gap. CDR1 and CDR2 (germline): MNHEY, SMNVEV (reference sequence). The CDR3 consists of 14 residues. The CDR3 spells CASSLSATEYGYTF. CDR3 coding DNA: TGTGCCAGCAGTTTATCGGCGACAGAGTATGGCTACACCTTC.

This clone has a single count. This chain uses TRBV15 with TRBJ2-7, with D possibly being TRBD2 (6 bases). The CDR3 extends over 15 amino acids. The V gene lost 1 base and the J gene lost 0 bases, with 10 bases spanning the gap. Germline assignment: CDR1 LNHNV and CDR2 YYDKDF (reference sequence). In DNA, the CDR3 is TGTGCCACCAGCAGAGTTCTAGCGAGCTCCTACGAGCAGTACTTC. Translated: CATSRVLASSYEQYF.